This T cell receptor beta chain was recovered during a study of blood T cell repertoires in COVID-19. Clones were sequenced by immunoSEQ multiplex PCR, and TCRdb holds only the in-frame ones, with some missing. The data hold 270,000 or so clones, with about four fifths observed a single time. Material: peripheral blood. This receptor was taken from a human donor with COVID-19, enrolled during active disease. The donor label of this sample is uncertain.

CDR3 protein: CASSFEGTVRTEAFF. CDR3 in DNA: TGCGCCAGCAGCTTCGAAGGGACAGTTCGAACTGAAGCTTTCTTT. The genes are TRBV5-1 and TRBJ1-1; 7 bases are a match to TRBD1. The junction had 9 bases not matched to a gene; V was cut back by 2 bases and J by 5 bases. The CDR3 is 15 residues long. CDR1 is SGHRS and CDR2 is YFSETQ in the germline V gene.